A selection of T cell receptor beta chains follows, all from one sample in a study of CD8 T cells in ankylosing spondylitis. TCRdb passed the 5' RACE reads through MiXCR, listing each CDR3 protein once. The sample lists under 450,000 distinct CDR3 sequences, approximately 17% occurring once. Input material: blood, either unsorted or a sorted T cell fraction (not recorded which). The source of these receptors is a male donor with ankylosing spondylitis. The CDR3 runs from the conserved cysteine through the conserved F or W. A D gene is named only where the DNA matches it firmly. Clone size is stated in some rows and not others, as once, few, many or a class when expanded.

clone_size j_call v_call d_call cdr3_nt cdr3_aa
NA TRBJ2-1 TRBV24-1 TRBD1 TGTGCCACCAGTGATTTGCAGGGGGACCGCAATGAGCAGTTCTTC CATSDLQGDRNEQFF
NA TRBJ2-7 TRBV4-2 TRBD2 TGTGCCAGCAGCCGGGAGGTAGCGGGTGGATACGAGCAGTACTTC CASSREVAGGYEQYF
many TRBJ1-1 TRBV27 NA TGTGCCAGCAGTTCGGGAGGGCCGAACACTGAAGCTTTCTTT CASSSGGPNTEAFF
many TRBJ2-3 TRBV29-1 NA TGCAGCGTTCTCGGGACTACAGGGGATCCAGATACGCAGTATTTT CSVLGTTGDPDTQYF
NA TRBJ1-2 TRBV7-9 TRBD1 TGTGCCAGCAGCGGACAGGGTTACTCTGGCTACACCTTC CASSGQGYSGYTF
few TRBJ2-7 TRBV27 TRBD2 TGTGCCAGCAGGATAGGACTAGCGGTATCCTACGAGCAGTACTTC CASRIGLAVSYEQYF
few TRBJ1-3 TRBV20-1 NA TGCAGTGCTAGACGGGGTCTCTTATCTGGAAACACCATATATTTT CSARRGLLSGNTIYF
many TRBJ1-1 TRBV6-2/TRBV6-3 NA TGTGCCAGCAGTCTGGACAGTTTCGCTGAAGCTTTCTTT CASSLDSFAEAFF
NA TRBJ1-2 TRBV30 NA TGTGCCTGGACCCCGGGCCTTTGGGACTATGGCTACACCTTC CAWTPGLWDYGYTF
few TRBJ2-1 TRBV5-1 TRBD2 TGCGCCAGCAGCTTCGCGGGGGGCATCGACAATGAGCAGTTCTTC CASSFAGGIDNEQFF
NA TRBJ2-3 TRBV20-1 TRBD1 TGCAGTGCAATTGTCAGGGGGCCGAAAGATACGCAGTATTTT CSAIVRGPKDTQYF
NA TRBJ2-1 TRBV5-5 NA TGTGCCAGCAGCCCTGGAGTCCGTAATGAGCAGTTCTTC CASSPGVRNEQFF
NA TRBJ2-7 TRBV20-1 NA TGCAGTGCTAGAGGCCAACAGGGTCGGGAGCAGTACTTC CSARGQQGREQYF
NA TRBJ1-4 TRBV7-8 NA TGTGCCAGCAGCTTAAGTCGGGGCCCTAATGAAAAACTGTTTTTT CASSLSRGPNEKLFF
many TRBJ1-2 TRBV6-5 TRBD1 TGTGCCAGCAGTTGGGGACAGGGATCGACCTATGGCTACACCTTC CASSWGQGSTYGYTF
NA TRBJ2-1 TRBV5-1 TRBD2 TGCGCCAGCAGCTTGCAGACTAGCGCAGGGGAGCAGTTCTTC CASSLQTSAGEQFF
many TRBJ2-7 TRBV12-3/TRBV12-4 TRBD1 TGTGCCAGCAGTTTGAGACAGGGGGCCTACGAGCAGTACTTC CASSLRQGAYEQYF
NA TRBJ2-7 TRBV20-1 NA TGCAGTGCCCCCTTGCGATACGAGCAGTACTTC CSAPLRYEQYF
few TRBJ2-3 TRBV20-1 TRBD2 TGCAGTGCCCCGGGGGGGGGGCAGGGAGATACGCAGTATTTT CSAPGGGQGDTQYF
few TRBJ1-5 TRBV20-1 NA TGCAGTGCTAGAGATGACCCGTGGGGGGTATACGGCAATCAGCCCCAGCATTTT CSARDDPWGVYGNQPQHF
few TRBJ2-7 TRBV4-2 NA TGTGCCAGCAGCCAATTAGGAGAGGGGACCTCCTACGAGCAGTACTTC CASSQLGEGTSYEQYF
few TRBJ2-7 TRBV12-3/TRBV12-4 NA TGTGCCAGCAGCTTTGACGGACTCTACGAGCAGTACTTC CASSFDGLYEQYF
NA TRBJ2-5 TRBV12-3/TRBV12-4 NA TGTGCCAGCAGCCCCGAGTGGGCCCACCAAGAGACCCAGTACTTC CASSPEWAHQETQYF
NA TRBJ1-5 TRBV9 NA TGTGCCAGCAGCGTAGATCCGACGCCCAATCAGCCCCAGCATTTT CASSVDPTPNQPQHF
few TRBJ1-1 TRBV30 TRBD1 TGTGCCTGGAGTGAAAAAATGACAGGGTCCCTAGCCACTGAAGCTTTCTTT CAWSEKMTGSLATEAFF
few TRBJ2-3 TRBV20-1 TRBD2 TGCAGTGCTACTAGCGGGGGGGCGGCAGATACGCAGTATTTT CSATSGGAADTQYF
NA TRBJ1-1 TRBV2 NA TGTGCCAGCAGTGAAGTCCGCGGTCAGTTGGCTTTCTTT CASSEVRGQLAFF
few TRBJ1-4 TRBV20-1 NA TGCAGTGCTATCCCCACCGGGTATAATGAAAAACTGTTTTTT CSAIPTGYNEKLFF
few TRBJ2-7 TRBV3-1 NA TGTGCCAGCAGCCAAGCATCGGGTGAGCAGTACTTC CASSQASGEQYF
NA TRBJ1-1 TRBV7-2 NA TGTGCCAGCAGCTTTATACCGGGACTCGGTAACACTGAAGCTTTCTTT CASSFIPGLGNTEAFF
few TRBJ2-3 TRBV4-2 NA TGTGCCAGCAGCCGGGGAGATGGCTTACAGTATTTT CASSRGDGLQYF
NA TRBJ2-7 TRBV7-2 NA TGTGCCAGCAGCTTTCTACAGGGAGGCGAGCAGTACTTC CASSFLQGGEQYF
few TRBJ2-1 TRBV20-1 TRBD1 TGCAGTGCTTCCCTCTGGGGACAGGGCCGATATGAGCAGTTCTTC CSASLWGQGRYEQFF
NA TRBJ1-1 TRBV5-1 NA TGCGCCAGCAGCCCCCCGGGAATGAACACTGAAGCTTTCTTT CASSPPGMNTEAFF
NA TRBJ2-3 TRBV5-1 TRBD2 TGCGCCAGCAGCTTGGTACTAGCGGGAGTCAACACAGATACGCAGTATTTT CASSLVLAGVNTDTQYF
few TRBJ1-3 TRBV11-2 NA TGTGCCAGCAGCTTTCCCGGGACGGCGAGCTCTGGAAACACCATATATTTT CASSFPGTASSGNTIYF
many TRBJ1-2 TRBV20-1 NA TGCAGTGCTCTATTCGATGGGGGGGGCTATGGCTACACCTTC CSALFDGGGYGYTF
NA TRBJ2-2 TRBV20-1 NA TGCAGTGCTAGACCTCCGGGGGCCCAGACAGGGGAGCTGTTTTTT CSARPPGAQTGELFF
NA TRBJ2-1 TRBV7-6 TRBD2 TGTGCCAGCAGCTTAATCCGAGCGGGGCCCTACAATGAGCAGTTCTTC CASSLIRAGPYNEQFF
few TRBJ2-7 TRBV7-6 TRBD2 TGTGCCAGCAGCTTAGTTCCCAGCGGGAGGAACTCCTACGAGCAGTACTTC CASSLVPSGRNSYEQYF
few TRBJ2-7 TRBV7-2 NA TGTGCCAGCAGCTCCCTGGGAGGGGGGTACTCCTACGAGCAGTACTTC CASSSLGGGYSYEQYF
NA TRBJ2-1 TRBV20-1 TRBD2 TGCAGTGTCTGGACTAGCGGAGGCACCAATGAGCAGTTCTTC CSVWTSGGTNEQFF